This T cell receptor beta chain was captured by sequencing in a study of technical replicates of blood from four donors. The germline CDR1 and CDR2 sequences are LGHNA and YNFKEQ. This CDR3 comprises 16 residues. V gave up 0 bases and J gave up 8 bases; unmatched junction bases: 8. TCRdb's table, derived via immunoSEQ multiplex PCR, lists solely in-frame clones and lacks some. The table shows roughly 80,000 clones, with around 94% occurring only once. Source material: T cells isolated from PBMCs. V gene TRBV4-2 combines with J gene TRBJ2-1, with TRBD2 matching 9 bases. The receptor comes from a human donor in good health. CDR3 residues: CASSQEGLAGKYEQFF. CDR3 in DNA: TGTGCCAGCAGCCAAGAAGGGCTAGCGGGAAAGTATGAGCAGTTCTTC.